This TCR beta chain comes out of a study of vaccination and CD4 T cells after COVID-19. Whole-study context: Vaccinees got either two BNT162b2 doses or two mRNA-1273 doses.

Cultured CD4+ T-cell DNA underwent Oncomine TCR Beta short-read sequencing. One entry per CDR3 protein results from TCRdb running MiXCR on the PCR reads. The sample carries 2,500 to 3,500 distinct CDR3 sequences, 75% to 85% recorded once. Points on this clonotype: No antigen is known for it.

Trimming pared 7 bases from V and 7 bases from J, leaving 20 bases between. Looked up from germline, CDR1 is SGHTA and CDR2 is FQGNSA. The CDR3 length is 14 residues. Treatment defined: approximately nine-day PBMC culture with coronavirus spike peptide pools or control peptides (ViraFEST assay). Sequencing input: CD4+ T cells from blood, cultured in vitro. This chain links TRBV7-2 with TRBJ2-7, with a weak D call TRBD1 (5 bases). The clonotype comes from a human donor who had recovered from COVID-19. DNA for the CDR3: TGTGCCAGCAAGGCCGGGCAGGGAAACGTAGAGCAGTACTTC. This gives the protein CASKAGQGNVEQYF.